Listed below are T cell receptor beta chains from one sample, sequenced in a study of blood T cell repertoires in COVID-19. Sequencing was performed with immunoSEQ multiplex PCR; in TCRdb, only in-frame clones are kept and a portion is missing. Of a few hundred thousand clones listed, around 86% are singletons. The specimen sequenced was peripheral blood. The receptors were sampled from a human donor in a cohort sampled during active COVID-19. Each CDR3 is given with its conserved first and last residue. The D gene is left open where the match is weak. For some rows the clone size is stated as once, few or many, or as a class when expanded; others skip it.

cdr3_length: 13
j_call: TRBJ2-3
clone_size: NA
d_call: NA
v_call: TRBV15
cdr3_aa: CATSIRLVDTQYF
cdr3_nt: TGTGCCACCAGCATTCGACTAGTAGATACGCAGTATTTT

cdr3_length: 18
j_call: TRBJ1-3
clone_size: few
d_call: NA
v_call: TRBV21-1
cdr3_aa: CASSKERTGTPSGNTIYF
cdr3_nt: TGTGCCAGCAGCAAAGAGAGGACAGGCACCCCCTCTGGAAACACCATATATTTT

cdr3_length: 16
j_call: TRBJ2-7
clone_size: NA
d_call: TRBD1
v_call: TRBV7-9
cdr3_aa: CASSFSGTGVLYEQYF
cdr3_nt: TGTGCCAGCAGCTTTTCCGGGACAGGAGTACTCTACGAGCAGTACTTC

cdr3_length: 12
j_call: TRBJ1-5
clone_size: few
d_call: NA
v_call: TRBV19
cdr3_aa: CASSNFNQPQHF
cdr3_nt: TGTGCCAGTAGTAACTTCAATCAGCCCCAGCATTTT

cdr3_length: 13
j_call: TRBJ1-5
clone_size: few
d_call: NA
v_call: TRBV29-1
cdr3_aa: CSAGDGSNQPQHF
cdr3_nt: TGCAGCGCCGGCGACGGTAGCAATCAGCCCCAGCATTTT

cdr3_length: 12
j_call: TRBJ2-3
clone_size: NA
d_call: NA
v_call: TRBV30
cdr3_aa: CAWSVGQYTQYF
cdr3_nt: TGTGCCTGGAGTGTGGGCCAATATACGCAGTATTTT

cdr3_length: 15
j_call: TRBJ2-7
clone_size: NA
d_call: TRBD2
v_call: TRBV6-4
cdr3_aa: CASSGTSGRAYEQYF
cdr3_nt: TGTGCCAGCAGTGGGACTAGCGGGCGGGCCTACGAGCAGTACTTC

cdr3_length: 16
j_call: TRBJ2-1
clone_size: NA
d_call: TRBD2
v_call: TRBV5-1
cdr3_aa: CASSLRLAGGNDEQFF
cdr3_nt: TGCGCCAGCAGCTTACGTCTAGCGGGAGGGAACGATGAGCAGTTCTTC

cdr3_length: 15
j_call: TRBJ1-2
clone_size: NA
d_call: TRBD1
v_call: TRBV6-5
cdr3_aa: CASRPQGAMHYGYTF
cdr3_nt: TGTGCCAGCAGACCACAGGGGGCCATGCACTATGGCTACACCTTC

cdr3_length: 15
j_call: TRBJ2-7
clone_size: NA
d_call: TRBD2
v_call: TRBV11-3
cdr3_aa: CASSPGAGPTYEQYF
cdr3_nt: TGTGCCAGCAGCCCAGGAGCGGGGCCGACCTACGAGCAGTACTTC

cdr3_length: 14
j_call: TRBJ1-4
clone_size: once
d_call: NA
v_call: TRBV25-1
cdr3_aa: CASSETGGGKRLFF
cdr3_nt: TGTGCCAGCAGTGAGACTGGGGGGGGGAAAAGACTGTTTTTT

cdr3_length: 16
j_call: TRBJ2-1
clone_size: NA
d_call: TRBD2
v_call: TRBV28
cdr3_aa: CASSWTSGSEDNEQFF
cdr3_nt: TGTGCCAGCAGTTGGACTAGCGGGAGTGAGGACAATGAGCAGTTCTTC

cdr3_length: 15
j_call: TRBJ2-2
clone_size: NA
d_call: NA
v_call: TRBV28
cdr3_aa: CASSRRKTNTGELFF
cdr3_nt: TGTGCCAGCAGCCGGCGGAAAACTAACACCGGGGAGCTGTTTTTT

cdr3_length: 17
j_call: TRBJ2-3
clone_size: NA
d_call: TRBD2
v_call: TRBV11-2
cdr3_aa: CASSSSLGLVYTDTQYF
cdr3_nt: TGTGCCAGCAGCTCCAGCCTGGGACTAGTCTACACAGATACGCAGTATTTT

cdr3_length: 15
j_call: TRBJ1-2
clone_size: NA
d_call: TRBD1
v_call: TRBV27
cdr3_aa: CASSPYPGTGRGYTF
cdr3_nt: TGTGCCAGCAGTCCCTACCCCGGGACAGGTCGCGGCTACACCTTC

cdr3_length: 16
j_call: TRBJ2-7
clone_size: NA
d_call: NA
v_call: TRBV19
cdr3_aa: CASSNRVDSRVGEQYF
cdr3_nt: TGTGCCAGTAGCAACCGCGTAGACTCCCGGGTGGGCGAGCAGTACTTC

cdr3_length: 16
j_call: TRBJ1-4
clone_size: NA
d_call: NA
v_call: TRBV7-9
cdr3_aa: CASSFGRGDSFEKLFF
cdr3_nt: TGTGCCAGCAGCTTCGGGAGGGGAGACAGCTTTGAAAAACTGTTTTTT

cdr3_length: 15
j_call: TRBJ2-2
clone_size: NA
d_call: NA
v_call: TRBV18
cdr3_aa: CASSPARDRTGELFF
cdr3_nt: TGTGCCAGCTCACCAGCCCGGGATCGGACCGGGGAGCTGTTTTTT

cdr3_length: 15
j_call: TRBJ2-2
clone_size: NA
d_call: NA
v_call: TRBV7-2
cdr3_aa: CASSSRGENTGELFF
cdr3_nt: TGTGCCAGCAGCTCCAGGGGTGAGAACACCGGGGAGCTGTTTTTT

cdr3_length: 22
j_call: TRBJ2-6
clone_size: NA
d_call: NA
v_call: TRBV12-2
cdr3_aa: CASRLAPEPGGQVGSGANVLTF
cdr3_nt: NA

cdr3_length: 13
j_call: TRBJ1-2
clone_size: NA
d_call: NA
v_call: TRBV7-2
cdr3_aa: CASSLGRGYGYTF
cdr3_nt: TGTGCCAGCAGCCTCGGCCGGGGTTATGGCTACACCTTC

cdr3_length: 13
j_call: TRBJ1-6
clone_size: NA
d_call: NA
v_call: TRBV3-1/TRBV3-2
cdr3_aa: CASSQGLNRALHF
cdr3_nt: TGTGCCAGCAGCCAAGGGCTAAACAGGGCCCTCCACTTT